The 24 T cell receptor beta chains given below trace back to one sample, sequenced in a study of graft-versus-host responses after intestinal transplantation. Only in-frame clones appear in the TCRdb table, and some are missing; sequencing was by immunoSEQ multiplex PCR. This sample has about 90,000 clones, with approximately 90% found just once. These receptors have no identified antigens. Material: unstimulated CD4+ T cells sorted from spleen or lymph node cells, obtained before transplant. The receptors here all came from a human donor who was the organ donor for an intestinal transplant.

The chain has TRBV6-5 and TRBJ1-3; the match to TRBD1 covers 7 bases. This CDR3 has 16 amino acids. CDR1 is MNHEY, CDR2 SVGAGI, per germline. V was clipped by 3 bases and J by 2 bases; unmatched bases: 7. CDR3 sequence: CASSYRRQGAGNTIYF. The CDR3 DNA reads as TGTGCCAGCAGTTATCGACGTCAGGGGGCTGGAAACACCATATATTTT.

This rearrangement joins TRBV4-2 to TRBJ1-2, with D perhaps TRBD1 (6 bases). The germline CDR1 and CDR2 sequences are LGHNA and YNFKEQ. The CDR3 is 15 residues long. The V and J ends lost 0 bases and 3 bases respectively, with 11 bases between them. The CDR3 DNA reads TGTGCCAGCAGCCAAGATCATGGGGGCGACTATGGCTACACCTTC. This encodes CASSQDHGGDYGYTF.

This clone was recorded a few times. J is TRBJ2-7 and V is TRBV6-1, with 9 nucleotides matching TRBD1. V lost 4 bases and J lost 4; bases outside the gene matches: 5. The CDR3 consists of 14 residues. CDR1 is MNHNS, CDR2 SASEGT, per germline. In nucleotides, the CDR3 is TGTGCCAGCAGTGGGGGACAGGGAGTGTACGAGCAGTACTTC. This gives the protein CASSGGQGVYEQYF.

V is TRBV2 and J is TRBJ1-2; tentatively, D is TRBD1 (6 bases). Trimming took 4 bases from V and 6 from J, leaving 9 bases between them. CDR3 length equals 12 residues. The V gene's germline CDR1 is SNHLY and CDR2 FYNNEI. The CDR3 is CASSGRTDGYTF. CDR3 DNA sequence: TGTGCCAGCAGTGGGAGGACAGATGGCTACACCTTC.

This rearrangement joins TRBV30 to TRBJ2-7; D remains ambiguous. The ends were cut back, 0 bases at V and 3 bases at J, with 6 bases in the middle. The germline CDR1 and CDR2 sequences are GTSNPN and SVGIG (reference sequence). CDR3 length: 12 amino acids. In DNA, the CDR3 is TGTGCCTGGAGTGTATACGGCTACGAGCAGTACTTC. It translates to CAWSVYGYEQYF.

The genes are TRBV9 and TRBJ2-2, with TRBD2 matching over 9 bases. V dropped 4 bases and J dropped 9; count of bases not matched to a gene: 16. This CDR3 is 17 amino acids long. Germline values: CDR1 SGDLS, CDR2 YYNGEE. The CDR3 here is CASSPRPFLAGNRELFF. The CDR3 DNA reads as TGTGCCAGCAGCCCCCGTCCGTTTCTAGCGGGGAACCGGGAGCTGTTTTTT.

The V and J genes are TRBV27 and TRBJ2-5; TRBD2 agrees at 13 bases. The CDR3 loop spans 15 amino acids. Germline V gives CDR1 MNHEY, CDR2 SMNVEV (reference sequence). The V gene end was trimmed by 4 bases and the J gene end by 5 bases; junction bases not matched to a gene: 4. CDR3 amino acids: CASSSGLAGSETQYF. In DNA form, the CDR3 reads TGTGCCAGCAGTTCGGGACTAGCGGGATCGGAGACCCAGTACTTC.

This chain joins TRBV27 and TRBJ2-3; no firm D call. The ends were cut back, 5 bases at V and 4 bases at J, with 13 bases in the middle. The CDR3 runs 14 residues. CDR1 is MNHEY, CDR2 SMNVEV, per germline (reference sequence). The CDR3 spells CASSPSYVPDTQYF. The CDR3 nucleotides read TGTGCCAGCAGTCCCTCCTACGTCCCAGATACGCAGTATTTT.

This clone was observed once. This chain uses TRBV29-1 with TRBJ1-1, with a possible D match to TRBD1 (6 bases). Trimming removed 7 bases at V and 0 bases at J, with 15 bases between. Germline V gene data show CDR1 as SQVTM and CDR2 as ANQGSEA. The CDR3 runs to 14 residues. The chain's CDR3 is CSGGTTAMNTEAFF. Written as DNA, the CDR3 is TGCAGCGGTGGGACAACCGCCATGAACACTGAAGCTTTCTTT.

The chain combines TRBV12-5 with TRBJ1-5; 8 positions agree with TRBD1. This CDR3 spans 16 amino acids. Germline CDR1 is LGHNT and CDR2 is FRNRAP. The junction had 9 bases not matched to a gene; V was cut back by 5 bases and J by 3 bases. CDR3 nucleotide sequence: TGTGCTAGTGGTGGGGGGACAGGCGCCTTCAATCAGCCCCAGCATTTT. It translates to CASGGGTGAFNQPQHF. Full variable domain (missing parts from reference TRBV12-5 and TRBJ1-5): DARVTQTPRHKVTEMGQEVTMRCQPILGHNTVFWYRQTMMQGLELLAYFRNRAPLDDSGMPKDRFSAEMPDATLATLKIQPSEPRDSAVYFCASGGGTGAFNQPQHFGDGTRLSIL.

CDR3 protein: CSATTGVSNQPQHF. As DNA, the CDR3 is TGCAGCGCCACGACAGGGGTCAGCAATCAGCCCCAGCATTTT. V and J are TRBV29-1 and TRBJ1-5; 8 bases match TRBD1. V lost 7 bases, J lost 1 base, and 6 bases stayed unmatched. The CDR3 consists of 14 residues. CDR1 is SQVTM and CDR2 is ANQGSEA in the germline V gene.

The rearrangement links TRBV7-3 to TRBJ2-1; D is undetermined. From germline, CDR1 is SGHTA and CDR2 FQGTGA. The CDR3 runs to 13 residues. The germline V and J ends were trimmed by 1 base and 3 bases, with 4 bases remaining between them. CDR3 nucleotides: TGTGCCAGCAGCTTAAACTTCTACAATGAGCAGTTCTTC. The encoded protein is CASSLNFYNEQFF.

The CDR3 loop reads CASSSGQGQGEQYF. The DNA for the CDR3 is TGCGCCAGCAGCTCGGGACAGGGGCAGGGCGAGCAGTACTTC. The rearrangement uses TRBV5-1 and TRBJ2-7; 10 nucleotides agree with TRBD1. The V and J ends lost 3 bases and 6 bases, in that order; junction bases with no gene match: 6. The CDR3 has 14 residues. CDR1 SGHRS and CDR2 YFSETQ come from the germline V gene.

The rearrangement uses TRBV6-1 and TRBJ1-4, with 9 bases matching TRBD1. V dropped 4 bases and J dropped 5; count of bases not matched to a gene: 5. The CDR3 covers 15 residues. CDR1 is MNHNS, CDR2 SASEGT, per germline. Here the CDR3 DNA reads TGTGCCAGCAGTGCACAGGGGGCCCCAAATGAAAAACTGTTTTTT. This sequence encodes CASSAQGAPNEKLFF.

This chain links TRBV5-1 with TRBJ2-5; 8 bases line up with TRBD2. The junction had 4 bases not matched to a gene; V was cut back by 1 base and J by 2 bases. This CDR3 comprises 15 residues. CDR1 is SGHRS and CDR2 is YFSETQ in the germline V gene. The CDR3 sequence is CASSLTGTSQETQYF. CDR3 DNA sequence: TGCGCCAGCAGCTTGACCGGGACTAGTCAAGAGACCCAGTACTTC.

The V and J genes are TRBV4-2 and TRBJ2-7, with D perhaps matching TRBD2 (6 bases). Deletions cut 0 bases from V and 6 bases from J, with 12 bases between. Germline CDR1 is LGHNA and CDR2 is YNFKEQ. This CDR3 contains 14 residues. As DNA, the CDR3 is TGTGCCAGCAGCCAAGAGCTAGCGCGGCGCGAGCAGTACTTC. Amino acid sequence: CASSQELARREQYF.

The gene calls are TRBV5-4 and TRBJ2-3; the match to TRBD2 covers 8 bases. The CDR3 is 15 residues long. The V and J ends lost 4 bases and 2 bases, in that order; junction bases with no gene match: 6. CDR1 and CDR2 (germline): SGHNT, YYREEE (reference sequence). The CDR3 protein is CASSPGGAATDTQYF. In nucleotides, the CDR3 is TGTGCCAGCAGCCCGGGGGGGGCAGCCACAGATACGCAGTATTTT.

This clone was seen a few times. DNA for the CDR3: TGTGCCAGCAGCATGTGGACAGACAATTCACCCCTCCACTTT. Translation gives CASSMWTDNSPLHF. The chain links TRBV9 to TRBJ1-6; D is perhaps TRBD1 (6 bases). Germline V gives CDR1 SGDLS, CDR2 YYNGEE. Trimming cost V 4 bases and J 7 bases, with 12 bases left between them. This CDR3 contains 14 residues.

The chain uses TRBV21-1 and TRBJ1-4; the table's D call TRBD1 went unverified against the DNA. TRBV21-1 is termed a pseudogene. The CDR3 totals 14 residues. CDR3 DNA: TGTGCCAGCAGCCAGGGTCCGCAGGGTGAAAAACTGTTTTTT. Translation gives CASSQGPQGEKLFF.

This clone was observed a handful of times. V gene TRBV5-6 combines with J gene TRBJ2-3, with unresolved D. Germline V lookup: CDR1 SGHDT, CDR2 YYEEEE. Trimming stripped 0 bases from V and 4 bases from J, with 3 bases between. The CDR3 has 12 residues. The CDR3 is CASSLASDTQYF. Here the CDR3 DNA reads TGTGCCAGCAGCTTGGCTTCAGATACGCAGTATTTT.

This chain uses TRBV7-6 with TRBJ1-4; maybe TRBD1 (5 bases). This CDR3 region has 17 residues. V was cut by 5 bases and J by 0 bases, with 16 bases left in between. Germline V gene data show CDR1 as SGHVS and CDR2 as FNYEAQ. CDR3 DNA: TGTGCCAGCAGCCAGGGATCCAAGTTTGCAACTAATGAAAAACTGTTTTTT. This sequence encodes CASSQGSKFATNEKLFF. Full variable domain (rest looked up from reference TRBV7-6 and TRBJ1-4): GAGVSQSPRYKVTKRGQDVALRCDPISGHVSLYWYRQALGQGPEFLTYFNYEAQQDKSGLPNDRFSAERPEGSISTLTIQRTEQRDSAMYRCASSQGSKFATNEKLFFGSGTQLSVL.

This clone was picked up a small number of times. Written as DNA, the CDR3 is TGTGCCAGCAGTGAACAAGGGGCAGGCAATCAGCCCCAGCATTTT. This codes for CASSEQGAGNQPQHF. The chain employs TRBV2 and TRBJ1-5, with TRBD1 as a possible D gene (5 bases). The CDR3 runs 15 residues. Germline V gives CDR1 SNHLY, CDR2 FYNNEI. Deletions cut 2 bases from V and 2 bases from J, with 10 bases between. Combining the CDR3 with reference TRBV2 and TRBJ1-5 gives the whole variable domain EPEVTQTPSHQVTQMGQEVILRCVPISNHLYFYWYRQILGQKVEFLVSFYNNEISEKSEIFDDQFSVERPDGSNFTLKIRSTKLEDSAMYFCASSEQGAGNQPQHFGDGTRLSIL.

This chain joins TRBV28 and TRBJ2-6; TRBD2 agrees at 8 bases. With 5 bases clipped from V and 7 bases from J, the junction kept 4 bases outside the gene matches. The CDR3 runs 14 residues. Germline V gene lookup returns CDR1 MDHEN and CDR2 SYDVKM. CDR3 DNA: TGTGCCAGCAGTAGGGCGGGAGGAGCCAACGTCCTGACTTTC. Translating it yields CASSRAGGANVLTF.

This clone has just a few counts. The J gene is TRBJ1-6, the V gene TRBV6-5; D remains ambiguous. Germline values: CDR1 MNHEY, CDR2 SVGAGI. The CDR3 extends over 14 amino acids. Trimming took off 5 bases at V and 6 bases at J, with 11 bases between the two ends. The CDR3 nucleotides read TGTGCCAGCAGTCCTCTTAGCGGTAATTCACCCCTCCACTTT. It yields the protein CASSPLSGNSPLHF.